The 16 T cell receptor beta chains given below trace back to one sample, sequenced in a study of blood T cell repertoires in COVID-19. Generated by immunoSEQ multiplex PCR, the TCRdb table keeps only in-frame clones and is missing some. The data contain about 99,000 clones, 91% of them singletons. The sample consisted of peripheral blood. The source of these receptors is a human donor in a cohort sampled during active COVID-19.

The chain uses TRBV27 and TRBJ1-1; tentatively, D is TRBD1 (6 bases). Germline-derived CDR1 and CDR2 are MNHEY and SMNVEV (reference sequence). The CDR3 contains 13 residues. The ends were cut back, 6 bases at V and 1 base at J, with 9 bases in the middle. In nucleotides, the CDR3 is TGTGCCAGCAGAGACAGGCCGAACACTGAAGCTTTCTTT. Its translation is CASRDRPNTEAFF.

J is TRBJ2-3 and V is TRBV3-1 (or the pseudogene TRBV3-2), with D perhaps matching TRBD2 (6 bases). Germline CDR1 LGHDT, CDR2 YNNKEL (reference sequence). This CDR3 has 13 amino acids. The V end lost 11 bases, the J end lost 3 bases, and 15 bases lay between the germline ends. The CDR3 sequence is CAGRLEGTDTQYF. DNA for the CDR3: TGTGCCGGACGACTAGAAGGAACAGATACGCAGTATTTT.

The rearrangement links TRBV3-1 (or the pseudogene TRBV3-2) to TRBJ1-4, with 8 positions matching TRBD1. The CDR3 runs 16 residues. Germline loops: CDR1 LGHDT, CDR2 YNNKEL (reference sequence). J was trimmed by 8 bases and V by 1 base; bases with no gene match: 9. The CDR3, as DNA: TGTGCCAGCAGCCAAGTTACAGGGGGAGGGTCGGAAAAACTGTTTTTT. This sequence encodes CASSQVTGGGSEKLFF.

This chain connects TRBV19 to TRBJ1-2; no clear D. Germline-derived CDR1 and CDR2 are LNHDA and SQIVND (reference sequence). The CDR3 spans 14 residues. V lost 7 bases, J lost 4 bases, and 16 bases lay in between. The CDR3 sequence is CASTGSVGIYGYTF. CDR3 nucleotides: TGTGCCAGTACCGGTAGCGTTGGAATCTATGGCTACACCTTC.

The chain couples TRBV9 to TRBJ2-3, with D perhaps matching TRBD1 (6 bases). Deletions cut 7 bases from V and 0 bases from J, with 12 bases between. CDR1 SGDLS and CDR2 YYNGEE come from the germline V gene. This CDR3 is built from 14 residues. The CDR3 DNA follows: TGTGCCAGCGGATTAACAGGGAGCACAGATACGCAGTATTTT. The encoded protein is CASGLTGSTDTQYF.

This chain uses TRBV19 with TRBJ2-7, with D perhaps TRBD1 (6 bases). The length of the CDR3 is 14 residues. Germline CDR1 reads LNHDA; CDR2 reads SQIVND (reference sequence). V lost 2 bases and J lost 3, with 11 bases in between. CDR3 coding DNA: TGTGCCAGTAGTATACTGGGGGCGAGCTACGAGCAGTACTTC. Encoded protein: CASSILGASYEQYF.

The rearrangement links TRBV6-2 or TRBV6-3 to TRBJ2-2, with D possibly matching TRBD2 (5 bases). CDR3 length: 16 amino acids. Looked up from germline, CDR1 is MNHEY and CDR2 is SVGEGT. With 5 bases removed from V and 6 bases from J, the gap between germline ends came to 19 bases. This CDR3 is CASSATPAGGAGELFF. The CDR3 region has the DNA TGTGCCAGCAGTGCTACCCCCGCGGGTGGCGCCGGGGAGCTGTTTTTT.

The CDR3 region has the DNA TGTGCCAGCAGCACCGACCCAGACAGGACCCCTTCCTACAATGAGCAGTTCTTC. This gives the protein CASSTDPDRTPSYNEQFF. The chain links TRBV5-6 to TRBJ2-1, with a possible D match to TRBD1 (6 bases). This CDR3 has 18 residues. Germline V lookup: CDR1 SGHDT, CDR2 YYEEEE. Trimming removed 4 bases at V and 1 base at J, with 21 bases between.

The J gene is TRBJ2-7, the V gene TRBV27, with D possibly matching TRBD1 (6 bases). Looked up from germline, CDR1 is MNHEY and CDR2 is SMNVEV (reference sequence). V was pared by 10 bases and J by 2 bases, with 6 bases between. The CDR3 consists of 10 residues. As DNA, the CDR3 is TGTGCCACAGGGGCCTACGAGCAGTACTTC. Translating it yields CATGAYEQYF.

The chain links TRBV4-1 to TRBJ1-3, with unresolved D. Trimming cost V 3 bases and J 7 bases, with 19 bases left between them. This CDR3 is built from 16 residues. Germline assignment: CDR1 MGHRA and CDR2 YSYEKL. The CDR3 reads CASSHPPRLRENTIYF. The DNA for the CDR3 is TGCGCCAGCAGCCATCCCCCGCGCTTAAGAGAGAACACCATATATTTT.

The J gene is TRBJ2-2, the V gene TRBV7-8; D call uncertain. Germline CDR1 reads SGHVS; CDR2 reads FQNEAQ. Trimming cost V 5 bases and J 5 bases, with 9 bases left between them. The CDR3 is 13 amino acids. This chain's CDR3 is CASSPVRTGELFF. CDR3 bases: TGTGCCAGCAGCCCTGTACGGACCGGGGAGCTGTTTTTT.

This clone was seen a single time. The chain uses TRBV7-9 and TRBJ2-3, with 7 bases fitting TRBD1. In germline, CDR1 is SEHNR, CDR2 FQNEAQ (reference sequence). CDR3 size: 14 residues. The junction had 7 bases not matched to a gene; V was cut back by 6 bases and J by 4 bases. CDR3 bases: TGTGCCAGCAGATCTGACAGGGTTGCAGATACGCAGTATTTT. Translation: CASRSDRVADTQYF.

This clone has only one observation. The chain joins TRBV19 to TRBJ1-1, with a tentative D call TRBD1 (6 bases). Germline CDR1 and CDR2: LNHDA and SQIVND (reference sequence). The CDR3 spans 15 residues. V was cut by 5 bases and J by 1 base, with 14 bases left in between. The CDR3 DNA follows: TGTGCCAGTAGTGTTATCGACAGGAAGAACACTGAAGCTTTCTTT. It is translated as CASSVIDRKNTEAFF. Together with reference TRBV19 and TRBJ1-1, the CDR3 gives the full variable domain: DGGITQSPKYLFRKEGQNVTLSCEQNLNHDAMYWYRQDPGQGLRLIYYSQIVNDFQKGDIAEGYSVSREKKESFPLTVTSAQKNPTAFYLCASSVIDRKNTEAFFGQGTRLTVV.

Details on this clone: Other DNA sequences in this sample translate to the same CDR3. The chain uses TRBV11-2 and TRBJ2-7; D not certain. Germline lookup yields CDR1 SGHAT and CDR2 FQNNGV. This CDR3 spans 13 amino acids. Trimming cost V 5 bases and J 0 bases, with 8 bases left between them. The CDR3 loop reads CASSPSSSYEQYF. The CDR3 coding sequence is TGTGCCAGCAGCCCGTCGAGCTCCTACGAGCAGTACTTC.

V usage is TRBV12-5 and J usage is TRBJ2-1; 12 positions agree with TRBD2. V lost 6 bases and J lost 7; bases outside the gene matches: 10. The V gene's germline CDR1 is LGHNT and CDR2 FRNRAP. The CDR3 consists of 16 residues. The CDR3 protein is CASGRFLAGGGNEQFF. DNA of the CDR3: TGTGCTAGTGGGCGGTTTCTAGCGGGGGGGGGTAATGAGCAGTTCTTC.

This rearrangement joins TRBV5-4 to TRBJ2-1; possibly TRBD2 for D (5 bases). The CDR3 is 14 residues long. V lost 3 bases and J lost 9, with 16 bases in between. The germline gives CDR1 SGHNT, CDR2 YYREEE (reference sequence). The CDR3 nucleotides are TGTGCCAGCAGCTCGTATACTAGATTGGGTGAGCAGTTCTTC. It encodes CASSSYTRLGEQFF.